This TCR beta chain is from a study of blood T cell repertoires in COVID-19. Background on the study: Some COVID-19 samples were acute and others convalescent; all came from the United States, Italy and Spain.

Sequenced by immunoSEQ multiplex PCR; TCRdb stores in-frame clones only, minus some. The sample holds a few hundred thousand clones; around 88% are singletons and the top ten take approximately 5.7%. Clinical history reported by participants formed the basis on which cohorts were assigned. From germline, CDR1 is LGHDT and CDR2 YNNKEL (reference sequence). V lost 1 base, J lost 7 bases, and 3 bases lay in between. The CDR3 covers 11 residues. The receptor's source is a woman between 40 and 50 years old who had recovered from COVID-19. The J gene is TRBJ2-3, the V gene TRBV3-1 (or the pseudogene TRBV3-2); D unclear. Sequenced material: PBMCs or T cells enriched from blood (not recorded which). The CDR3 region is CASSQANTQYF. The CDR3 coding sequence is TGTGCCAGCAGCCAAGCAAATACGCAGTATTTT.